Listed here are 11 T cell receptor beta chains from one sample, sequenced in a study of human T cells and chemical hapten exposure. TCRdb fed the RACE reads into MiXCR, producing one record per CDR3 protein. This table has roughly 100,000 distinct CDR3 sequences, roughly 10% appearing once. Specified time point: pre-sensitization, week 0. Described treatment: therapeutic diphenylcyclopropenone sensitization with weekly scalp DPC. The sequencing here drew on whole blood, taken in connection with sensitization to the hapten diphenylcyclopropenone (DPC). These receptors originate from a woman aged 55-70 years with alopecia areata. Some clones in this sample may be carry-over from other donors' samples.

This clonotype was picked up many times. V and J are TRBV20-1 and TRBJ1-5, with unresolved D. The CDR3 totals 15 residues. The V and J ends lost 0 bases and 0 bases respectively, with 9 bases between them. Looked up from germline, CDR1 is DFQATT and CDR2 is SNEGSKA (reference sequence). Here the CDR3 DNA reads TGCAGTGCTAGAGATTGGGCGGATAGCAATCAGCCCCAGCATTTT. This translates into CSARDWADSNQPQHF.

This rearrangement joins TRBV10-2 to TRBJ2-1, with 10 bases matching TRBD2. The V segment lost 5 bases and the J segment 8 bases; nucleotides outside the gene matches: 12. The germline CDR1 and CDR2 sequences are WSHSY and SAAADI. The CDR3 covers 16 residues. The CDR3 coding sequence is TGCGCCAGCAGTTTTTACCCTAGCGGGGGTGACGATGAGCAGTTCTTC. It codes for CASSFYPSGGDDEQFF.

This chain uses TRBV21-1 with TRBJ2-7. TRBV21-1 is a recognized pseudogene. CDR3 size: 8 residues. CDR3 loop: CVAPEQYF. CDR3 DNA sequence: TGTGTCGCTCCCGAGCAGTACTTC.

This clonotype was counted many times. V usage is TRBV19 and J usage is TRBJ2-7; no reliable D call. Germline-derived CDR1 and CDR2 are LNHDA and SQIVND (reference sequence). Trimming pared 4 bases from V and 2 bases from J, leaving 9 bases between. The CDR3 is made up of 13 amino acids. For the CDR3, the DNA is TGTGCCAGTAGTAATCTCGGAGCCTACGAGCAGTACTTC. This translates into CASSNLGAYEQYF.

This clonotype has just a few counts. The J gene is TRBJ2-7, the V gene TRBV30; TRBD1 matches at 10 bases. CDR1 GTSNPN and CDR2 SVGIG come from the germline V gene (reference sequence). The CDR3 sequence is 14 residues long. V shed 4 bases, J shed 6 bases, and the junction held 9 bases outside the gene matches. The CDR3 coding sequence is TGTGCCTGGACCCGGGACAGGGGTACAGGCGAGCAGTACTTC. It specifies CAWTRDRGTGEQYF.

In DNA, the CDR3 is TGTGCCAGCAGTTATTCCCGTAGCGGGGGGGCGAGGTACAATGAGCAGTTCTTC. Amino acid sequence: CASSYSRSGGARYNEQFF. The V gene is TRBV6-5, the J gene TRBJ2-1; 11 bases are a match to TRBD2. V lost 3 bases to trimming and J lost 4 bases; unmatched junction nucleotides: 11. Per the germline V gene, CDR1 is MNHEY and CDR2 is SVGAGI. The CDR3 loop spans 18 amino acids.

The CDR3 DNA sequence: TGCAGCGTTGATACCGGATTAGAGACCCAGTACTTC. As protein: CSVDTGLETQYF. This rearrangement joins TRBV29-1 to TRBJ2-5; D gene uncertain. This CDR3 is built from 12 residues. The germline V gene encodes CDR1 SQVTM and CDR2 ANQGSEA. Trimming shortened V by 3 bases and J by 4 bases, and 9 bases separated the two germline ends.

The rearrangement joins TRBV29-1 to TRBJ2-5; no clear D. Trimming removed 8 bases at V and 5 bases at J, with 9 bases between. The germline gives CDR1 SQVTM, CDR2 ANQGSEA. The CDR3 is 10 residues long. This CDR3 is CSCLDETQYF. Written as DNA, the CDR3 is TGCAGCTGTCTAGACGAGACCCAGTACTTC.

The chain is built from TRBV25-1 and TRBJ2-3, with 14 bases fitting TRBD2. V lost 6 bases to trimming and J lost 15 bases; unmatched junction nucleotides: 2. The CDR3 consists of 11 residues. CDR1 and CDR2 (germline): MGHDK, SYGVNS. The CDR3 DNA is TGTGCCAGCAGGACTAGCGGGGGGGTCTATTTT. Translating gives CASRTSGGVYF.

This clonotype occurred many times. The chain uses TRBV20-1 and TRBJ2-5, with 12 bases aligning to TRBD2. J lost 1 base, V lost 5 bases, and 5 bases had no gene match. Germline CDR1 DFQATT, CDR2 SNEGSKA (reference sequence). The CDR3 contains 15 residues. This CDR3 is CSASGTSGSQETQYF. CDR3 nucleotides: TGCAGTGCTTCCGGGACTAGCGGGTCCCAAGAGACCCAGTACTTC.

The V call is TRBV9, the J call TRBJ1-6; 7 bases line up with TRBD1. V shed 2 bases and J 10 bases; nucleotides not matched to a gene: 9. The germline V gene has CDR1 SGDLS and CDR2 YYNGEE. The length of the CDR3 is 15 residues. The CDR3 loop is CASSVPPGTESPLHF. The CDR3 DNA follows: TGTGCCAGCAGCGTCCCCCCCGGGACAGAGTCACCCCTCCACTTT.